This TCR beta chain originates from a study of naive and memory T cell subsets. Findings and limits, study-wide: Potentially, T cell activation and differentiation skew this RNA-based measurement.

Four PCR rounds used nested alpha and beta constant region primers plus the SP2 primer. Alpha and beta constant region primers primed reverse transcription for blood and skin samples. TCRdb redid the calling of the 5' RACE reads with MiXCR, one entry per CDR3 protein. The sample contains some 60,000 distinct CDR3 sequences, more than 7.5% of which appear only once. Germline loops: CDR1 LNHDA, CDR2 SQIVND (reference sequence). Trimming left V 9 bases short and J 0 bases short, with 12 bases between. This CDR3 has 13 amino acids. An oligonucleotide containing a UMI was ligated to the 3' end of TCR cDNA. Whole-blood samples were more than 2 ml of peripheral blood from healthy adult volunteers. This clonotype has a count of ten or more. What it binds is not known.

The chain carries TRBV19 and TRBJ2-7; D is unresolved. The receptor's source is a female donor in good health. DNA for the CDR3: TGTGCCAGCCGATACTCGAGCTCCTACGAGCAGTACTTC. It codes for CASRYSSSYEQYF.